This T cell receptor (beta chain) was sequenced in a study of identical twins. TCRdb passed the 5' RACE reads through MiXCR, listing each CDR3 protein once. The sample consists of 500,000 to 650,000 distinct CDR3 sequences, about a fifth of them appearing once. This clonotype was seen a few times. CDR1 SEHNR and CDR2 FQNEAQ come from the germline V gene (reference sequence). The V end lost 1 base, the J end lost 7 bases, and 8 bases lay between the germline ends. The CDR3 runs 13 residues. These data were also filed under a second study, of yellow fever vaccine responses in identical twins.

This sequence joins TRBV7-9 and TRBJ2-1; D perhaps matches TRBD2 (6 bases). The sequencing input was CD4+ T cells sorted from blood. The sequence was obtained from a young woman in good health. CDR3 in amino acids: CASSLDLANEQFF. The CDR3 DNA reads as TGTGCCAGCAGCTTAGATCTAGCGAATGAGCAGTTCTTC.